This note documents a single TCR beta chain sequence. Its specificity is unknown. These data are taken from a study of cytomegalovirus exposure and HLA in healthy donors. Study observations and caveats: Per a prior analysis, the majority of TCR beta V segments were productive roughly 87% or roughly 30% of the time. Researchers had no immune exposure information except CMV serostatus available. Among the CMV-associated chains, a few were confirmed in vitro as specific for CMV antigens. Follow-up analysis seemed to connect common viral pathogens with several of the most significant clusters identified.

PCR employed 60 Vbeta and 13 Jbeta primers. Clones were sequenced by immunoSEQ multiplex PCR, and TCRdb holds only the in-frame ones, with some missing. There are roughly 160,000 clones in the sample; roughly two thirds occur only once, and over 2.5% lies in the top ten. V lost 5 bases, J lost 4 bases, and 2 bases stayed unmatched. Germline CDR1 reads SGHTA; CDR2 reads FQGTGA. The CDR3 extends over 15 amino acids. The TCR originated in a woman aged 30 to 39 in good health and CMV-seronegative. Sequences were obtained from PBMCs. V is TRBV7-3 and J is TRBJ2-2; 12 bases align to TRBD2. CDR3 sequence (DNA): TGTGCCAGCAGCGCTAGCGGGAGGGTCACCGGGGAGCTGTTTTTT. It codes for CASSASGRVTGELFF.